These 22 T cell receptor beta chains share one sample of origin, sequenced in a study of blood T cells in healthy people across ages. Together with a sample-barcoded 5' primer, a J-beta primer mix was included in a second PCR lasting about 7 to 12 cycles. TCRdb reanalysed the 5' RACE reads using MiXCR and keeps one entry per CDR3 protein. Of about 1,800,000 distinct CDR3 sequences listed, 28% are singletons. Sequencing used blood. These receptor sequences come from a woman in her twenties or thirties in good health.

As to this clonotype: One junction end disagrees with the germline gene, perhaps due to a read error. The J gene is TRBJ2-5, the V gene TRBV5-6; 8 bases match TRBD2. The CDR3 contains 15 residues. CDR1 is SGHDT and CDR2 is YYEEEE in the germline V gene. CDR3 sequence (DNA): TGTGCCAACAGCTTGAAGGGACTAGGAAGAGAGACCCAGTACTTC. Its protein is CANSLKGLGRETQYF.

This clonotype turned up a few times. This chain joins TRBV24-1 and TRBJ2-5, with 7 bases aligning to TRBD1. Germline trimming cut 4 bases from V and 3 bases from J; bases unmatched to any gene: 7. CDR1 is KGHDR and CDR2 is SFDVKD in the germline V gene. CDR3 size: 15 residues. CDR3 residues: CATSETGTEEETQYF. CDR3 in DNA: TGTGCCACCAGTGAAACCGGGACAGAGGAAGAGACCCAGTACTTC.

Notes on this clonotype: This may come from a read error, since a much larger clone is one base off. The gene calls are TRBV28 and TRBJ2-7; no clear D gene. The CDR3 is 13 amino acids. The germline gives CDR1 MDHEN, CDR2 SYDVKM. The DNA for the CDR3 is TGTGCCAGCAGTTTCCTCAGCCCCTACGGGCAGTACTTC. Amino acids: CASSFLSPYGQYF.

V gene TRBV4-2 combines with J gene TRBJ2-5; 8 bases match TRBD2. The length of the CDR3 is 15 residues. Losses at the gene ends were 0 bases for V and 2 bases for J; bases not matched to a gene: 2. CDR1 and CDR2 from the germline V gene are LGHNA and YNFKEQ. Here the CDR3 DNA reads TGTGCCAGCAGCCAAGAAGCGGGGGCACAAGAGACCCAGTACTTC. The encoded protein is CASSQEAGAQETQYF.

This chain connects TRBV18 to TRBJ1-2; no clear D gene. This CDR3 has 11 amino acids. The V gene's germline CDR1 is KGHSH and CDR2 LQKENI. The V gene lost 3 bases and the J gene lost 6 bases, with 5 bases spanning the gap. This chain's CDR3 is CASSPGNGYTF. In DNA, the CDR3 is TGTGCCAGCTCACCCGGGAATGGCTACACCTTC.

This clonotype was observed a few times. V usage is TRBV6-1 and J usage is TRBJ1-5; 7 bases align to TRBD1. The CDR3 runs to 19 residues. The V gene end was trimmed by 0 bases and the J gene end by 4 bases; junction bases not matched to a gene: 15. Germline V CDR1 and CDR2: MNHNS, SASEGT. The CDR3 DNA reads TGTGCCAGCAGTGAAGCGCATTATTCCGGTTGGGACAGAAATCAGCCCCAGCATTTT. Translation: CASSEAHYSGWDRNQPQHF.

This chain links TRBV29-1 with TRBJ2-7; 10 nucleotides match TRBD1. The CDR3 runs to 13 residues. CDR1 and CDR2 (germline): SQVTM, ANQGSEA. V lost 5 bases, J lost 3 bases, and 4 bases stayed unmatched. The DNA for the CDR3 is TGCAGCGTTTGGGACAGGGGCGTCTACGAGCAGTACTTC. Encoded protein: CSVWDRGVYEQYF.

Many counts were recorded for this clonotype. This chain joins TRBV15 and TRBJ1-4; D not resolved. The CDR3 consists of 15 residues. Trimming took off 2 bases at V and 7 bases at J, with 14 bases between the two ends. Germline loops: CDR1 LNHNV, CDR2 YYDKDF (reference sequence). CDR3 in amino acids: CATSRSTQFGEKLFF. The CDR3 bases are TGTGCCACCAGCAGATCCACCCAGTTCGGTGAAAAACTGTTTTTT.

This clonotype was counted ten times or more. The genes are TRBV29-1 and TRBJ2-1; 12 positions match TRBD2. Germline-derived CDR1 and CDR2 are SQVTM and ANQGSEA. This CDR3 is built from 16 residues. J was trimmed by 0 bases and V by 4 bases; bases with no gene match: 4. CDR3 DNA sequence: TGCAGCGTTGTCCGACTAGCGGGGGACTCCTACAATGAGCAGTTCTTC. Translated: CSVVRLAGDSYNEQFF.

As to this clonotype: This may stem from a read error, because a much larger clone lies one nucleotide away. The chain joins TRBV10-3 to TRBJ2-5; perhaps TRBD1 as D (6 bases). The CDR3 has 16 amino acids. V was trimmed by 4 bases and J by 5 bases, leaving 20 bases between them. Germline lookup yields CDR1 ENHRY and CDR2 SYGVKD. CDR3 loop: CAISAKPAGAQETQYF. Written as DNA, the CDR3 is TGTGCCATCAGTGCCAAGCCCGCAGGGGCCCAGGAGACCCAGTACTTC.

There are a few counts of this clonotype. V and J are TRBV18 and TRBJ2-1; D is possibly TRBD1 or TRBD2 (5 bases each). Germline CDR1 reads KGHSH; CDR2 reads LQKENI. Between the trimmed V and J ends, which lost 6 bases and 4 bases, there was a span of 16 bases. The CDR3 extends over 15 amino acids. CDR3 nucleotide sequence: TGTGCCAGCTCGACTATAAGGACAAGTTACAATGAGCAGTTCTTC. Translation gives CASSTIRTSYNEQFF.

Of note for this clonotype: This sequence may be a read error, since a much larger clone differs from it by one base. CDR3 sequence reads: CVSSEITGTQQFF. In DNA form, the CDR3 reads TGTGTCAGCAGTGAGATAACCGGGACTCAGCAGTTCTTC. The chain combines TRBV6-4 with TRBJ2-1; D perhaps matches TRBD2 (6 bases). This CDR3 region has 13 residues. The germline V gene encodes CDR1 MRHNA and CDR2 SNTAGT.

This clonotype turned up a few times. The V and J genes are TRBV20-1 and TRBJ2-4; D may correspond to TRBD1 or TRBD2 (5 bases each). V lost 6 bases and J 13 bases, leaving 31 bases between the germline ends. Per the germline V gene, CDR1 is DFQATT and CDR2 is SNEGSKA (reference sequence). The CDR3 spans 16 residues. The CDR3: CSANNGAKPTYNEQYF. The CDR3 DNA reads TGCAGTGCAAATAACGGGGCTAAGCCTACCTACAATGAGCAGTACTTC.

Note on this clonotype: This may arise from a read error, as a much more abundant clone is one base away. The chain carries TRBV15 and TRBJ1-2, with D uncertain. Germline loops: CDR1 LNHNV, CDR2 YYDKDF (reference sequence). The CDR3 has 12 amino acids. CDR3 sequence reads: CVTSTGYYGYTF. The CDR3 region has the DNA TGTGTCACCAGCACTGGATACTATGGCTACACCTTC.

The rearrangement links TRBV12-3 or TRBV12-4 to TRBJ2-3; D is uncertain. The CDR3 spans 14 residues. V gave up 10 bases and J gave up 0 bases, with 14 bases separating them. Here the CDR3 DNA reads TGTGCCAACACAAACGGCTCTAGCACAGATACGCAGTATTTT. Encoded protein: CANTNGSSTDTQYF.

The rearrangement links TRBV20-1 to TRBJ2-5, with TRBD2 matching over 8 bases. Looked up from germline, CDR1 is DFQATT and CDR2 is SNEGSKA (reference sequence). The CDR3 totals 16 residues. V dropped 3 bases and J dropped 3; count of bases not matched to a gene: 12. CDR3 residues: CSASIPRTSREETQYF. DNA of the CDR3: TGCAGTGCTAGCATCCCTAGGACTAGCAGGGAAGAGACCCAGTACTTC.

This clonotype was counted only a few times. The V gene is TRBV4-1, the J gene TRBJ2-3, with D possibly being TRBD2 (6 bases). Germline-derived CDR1 and CDR2 are MGHRA and YSYEKL. V was clipped by 0 bases and J by 2 bases, with 12 bases between them. The CDR3 covers 16 residues. CDR3 in DNA: TGCGCCAGCAGCCAAGAAGCTAGCGCTTACACAGATACGCAGTATTTT. This translates into CASSQEASAYTDTQYF.

The chain combines TRBV11-2 with TRBJ2-1, with 15 bases identical to TRBD2. V gave up 5 bases and J gave up 7 bases; unmatched junction bases: 9. This CDR3 contains 17 residues. The V gene's germline CDR1 is SGHAT and CDR2 FQNNGV. CDR3 sequence reads: CASSQGLAGGPRNEQFF. As DNA, the CDR3 is TGTGCCAGCAGCCAAGGACTAGCGGGGGGGCCTCGGAATGAGCAGTTCTTC. The full variable domain, in which reference TRBV11-2 and TRBJ2-1 provide the parts outside the CDR3, is EAGVAQSPRYKIIEKRQSVAFWCNPISGHATLYWYQQILGQGPKLLIQFQNNGVVDDSQLPKDRFSAERLKGVDSTLKIQPAKLEDSAVYLCASSQGLAGGPRNEQFFGPGTRLTVL.

In DNA form, the CDR3 reads TGTGCCTGGAGTGTACTTGAGGGAGTTGGGCAGTTCTTC. Translated, it gives CAWSVLEGVGQFF. The chain joins TRBV30 to TRBJ2-1; D perhaps matches TRBD2 (5 bases). Germline assignment: CDR1 GTSNPN and CDR2 SVGIG (reference sequence). The CDR3 is made up of 13 amino acids. V lost 0 bases, J lost 12 bases, and 15 bases lay in between.

A remark on this clonotype: Because it lacks the conserved phenylalanine or tryptophan at the end, this CDR3 is likely a read error. The V and J genes are TRBV6-2 or TRBV6-3 and TRBJ2-3, with a weak D call TRBD1 (5 bases). CDR1 MNHEY and CDR2 SVGEGT come from the germline V gene. The CDR3 has 15 amino acids. The CDR3 nucleotides read TGTGCTAGCAGGTACCAGGGTGAGGTTGGAGATACGCAGTATTGT. Its translation: CASRYQGEVGDTQYC.

This clonotype was recorded a few times. This chain uses TRBV7-2 with TRBJ2-5, with 9 positions matching TRBD2. Germline-derived CDR1 and CDR2 are SGHTA and FQGNSA. After removal of 5 bases from V and 8 bases from J, the junction contained 9 bases not matched to a gene. The CDR3 consists of 14 residues. The CDR3 region is CASSRSGSGDTQYF. The DNA for the CDR3 is TGTGCCAGCAGCCGTAGCGGGAGCGGAGACACCCAGTACTTC.

V and J are TRBV25-1 and TRBJ2-3; D is unresolved. V gave up 3 bases and J gave up 7 bases, with 14 bases separating them. Per the germline V gene, CDR1 is MGHDK and CDR2 is SYGVNS. The CDR3 extends over 14 amino acids. The CDR3: CASSDPSGRYTQYF. CDR3 DNA: TGTGCCAGCAGTGACCCATCTGGTCGTTATACGCAGTATTTT.